Included here is one T cell receptor beta chain sequence, with context. The data were taken from a study of blood T cell repertoires in COVID-19. About the study: The origin of the acute and convalescent COVID-19 samples was the United States, Italy and Spain.

In the authors' workflow: Reference gene primer amplification in the assay estimated nucleated cell counts. Sequencing was performed with immunoSEQ multiplex PCR; in TCRdb, only in-frame clones are kept and a portion is missing. V, J and clone size were drawn from that table, and D and trimming were deduced from the DNA. The data hold 100,000 to 150,000 clones, with about 84% observed a single time. Trimming stripped 4 bases from V and 2 bases from J, with 18 bases between. Per the germline V gene, CDR1 is GTSNPN and CDR2 is SVGIG (reference sequence). The CDR3 has 16 amino acids. This chain connects TRBV30 to TRBJ1-3; TRBD1 is a possible D gene (6 bases). Sequencing used peripheral blood. This TCR was sampled from a woman aged 55-69 years with acute or convalescent COVID-19. The CDR3 loop reads CAWKGGQAGAGNTIYF. The CDR3 region has the DNA TGTGCCTGGAAGGGGGGACAAGCGGGGGCTGGAAACACCATATATTTT. Looking up the rest from reference TRBV30 and TRBJ1-3 gives the full variable domain: SQTIHQWPATLVQPVGSPLSLECTVEGTSNPNLYWYRQAAGRGLQLLFYSVGIGQISSEVPQNLSASRPQDRQFILSSKKLLLSDSGFYLCAWKGGQAGAGNTIYFGEGSWLTVV.